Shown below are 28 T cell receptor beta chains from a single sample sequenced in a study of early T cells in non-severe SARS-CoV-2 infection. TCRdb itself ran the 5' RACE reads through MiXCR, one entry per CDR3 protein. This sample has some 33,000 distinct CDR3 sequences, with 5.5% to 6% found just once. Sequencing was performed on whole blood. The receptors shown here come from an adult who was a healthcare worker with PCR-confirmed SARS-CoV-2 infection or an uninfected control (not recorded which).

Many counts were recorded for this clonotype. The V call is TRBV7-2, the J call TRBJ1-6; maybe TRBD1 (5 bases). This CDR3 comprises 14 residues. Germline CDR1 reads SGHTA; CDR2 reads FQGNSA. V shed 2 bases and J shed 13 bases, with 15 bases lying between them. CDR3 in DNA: TGTGCCAGCAGCTTAAGCGGGGGTCCGCGGCCCCTCCACTTT. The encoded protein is CASSLSGGPRPLHF.

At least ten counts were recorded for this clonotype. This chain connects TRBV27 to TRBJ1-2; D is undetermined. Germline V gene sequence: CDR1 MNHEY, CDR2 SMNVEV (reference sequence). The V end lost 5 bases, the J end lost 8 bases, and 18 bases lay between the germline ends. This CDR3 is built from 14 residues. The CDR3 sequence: CASSRMSGFGGYTF. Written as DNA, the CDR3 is TGTGCCAGCAGTCGTATGTCCGGATTCGGGGGCTACACCTTC.

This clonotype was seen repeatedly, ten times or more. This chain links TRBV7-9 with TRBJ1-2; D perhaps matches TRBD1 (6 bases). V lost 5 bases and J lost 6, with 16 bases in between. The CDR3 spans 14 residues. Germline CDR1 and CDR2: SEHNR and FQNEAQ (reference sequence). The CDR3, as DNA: TGTGCCAGCAGCCACAGGGAAGAGTCGAATGGCTACACCTTC. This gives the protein CASSHREESNGYTF.

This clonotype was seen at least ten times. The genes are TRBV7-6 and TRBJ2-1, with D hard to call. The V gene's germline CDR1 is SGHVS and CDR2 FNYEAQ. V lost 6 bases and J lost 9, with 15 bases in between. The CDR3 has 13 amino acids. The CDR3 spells CASSPIPDREQFF. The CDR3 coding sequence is TGTGCCAGCAGTCCAATCCCGGACCGTGAGCAGTTCTTC. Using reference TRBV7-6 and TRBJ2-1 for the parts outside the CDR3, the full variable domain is GAGVSQSPRYKVTKRGQDVALRCDPISGHVSLYWYRQALGQGPEFLTYFNYEAQQDKSGLPNDRFSAERPEGSISTLTIQRTEQRDSAMYRCASSPIPDREQFFGPGTRLTVL.

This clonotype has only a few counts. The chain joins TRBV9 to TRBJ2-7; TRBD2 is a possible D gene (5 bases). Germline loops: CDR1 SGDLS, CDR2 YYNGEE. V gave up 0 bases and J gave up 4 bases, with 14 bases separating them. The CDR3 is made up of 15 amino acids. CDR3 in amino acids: CASSVESSRRYEQYF. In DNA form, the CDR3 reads TGTGCCAGCAGCGTAGAGTCTTCCAGGAGGTACGAGCAGTACTTC. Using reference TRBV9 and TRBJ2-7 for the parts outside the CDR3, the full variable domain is DSGVTQTPKHLITATGQRVTLRCSPRSGDLSVYWYQQSLDQGLQFLIQYYNGEERAKGNILERFSAQQFPDLHSELNLSSLELGDSALYFCASSVESSRRYEQYFGPGTRLTVT.

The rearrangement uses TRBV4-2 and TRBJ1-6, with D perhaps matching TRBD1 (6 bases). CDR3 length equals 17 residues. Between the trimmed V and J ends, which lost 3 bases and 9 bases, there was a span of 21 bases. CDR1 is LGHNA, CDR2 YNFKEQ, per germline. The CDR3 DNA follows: TGTGCCAGCAGCCACGAGGGGGACATGGGGAGGGTTTCACCCCTCCACTTT. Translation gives CASSHEGDMGRVSPLHF.

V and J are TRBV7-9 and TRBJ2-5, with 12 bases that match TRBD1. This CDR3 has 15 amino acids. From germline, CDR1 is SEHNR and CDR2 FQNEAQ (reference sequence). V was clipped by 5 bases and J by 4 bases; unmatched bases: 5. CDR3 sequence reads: CASSVWDRGRETQYF. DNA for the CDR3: TGTGCCAGCAGCGTCTGGGACAGGGGGCGAGAGACCCAGTACTTC.

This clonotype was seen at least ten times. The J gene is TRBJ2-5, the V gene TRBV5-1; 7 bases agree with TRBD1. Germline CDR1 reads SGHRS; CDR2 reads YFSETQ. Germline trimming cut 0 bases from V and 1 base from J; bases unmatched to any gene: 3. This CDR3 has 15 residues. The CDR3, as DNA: TGCGCCAGCAGCTTGGGGACAGGATTCCAAGAGACCCAGTACTTC. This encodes CASSLGTGFQETQYF.

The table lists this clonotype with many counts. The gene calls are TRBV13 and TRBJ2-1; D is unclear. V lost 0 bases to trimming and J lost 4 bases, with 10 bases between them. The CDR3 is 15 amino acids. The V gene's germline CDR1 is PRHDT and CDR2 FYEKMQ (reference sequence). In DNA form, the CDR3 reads TGTGCCAGCAGCTTAGGAGGGAACGGGTACAATGAGCAGTTCTTC. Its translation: CASSLGGNGYNEQFF.

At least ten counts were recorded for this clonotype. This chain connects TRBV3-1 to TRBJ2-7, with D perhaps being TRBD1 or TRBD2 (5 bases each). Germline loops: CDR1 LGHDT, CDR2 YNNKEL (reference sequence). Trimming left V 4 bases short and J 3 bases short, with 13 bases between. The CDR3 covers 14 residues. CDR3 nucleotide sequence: TGTGCCAGCAGCCGCCGGGACCAGTACTACGAGCAGTACTTC. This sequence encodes CASSRRDQYYEQYF.

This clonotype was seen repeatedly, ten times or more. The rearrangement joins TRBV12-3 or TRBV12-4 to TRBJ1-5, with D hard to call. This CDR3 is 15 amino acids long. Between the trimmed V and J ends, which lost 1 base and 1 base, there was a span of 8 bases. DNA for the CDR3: TGTGCCAGCAGTTTAGGTAGCGGGAGCAATCAGCCCCAGCATTTT. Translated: CASSLGSGSNQPQHF.

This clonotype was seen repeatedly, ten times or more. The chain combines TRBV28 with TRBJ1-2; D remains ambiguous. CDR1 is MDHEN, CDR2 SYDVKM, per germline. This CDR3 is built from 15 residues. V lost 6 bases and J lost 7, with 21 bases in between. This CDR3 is CASSRTSTGNAGYTF. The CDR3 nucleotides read TGTGCCAGCAGCCGTACCTCCACGGGGAATGCTGGCTACACCTTC.

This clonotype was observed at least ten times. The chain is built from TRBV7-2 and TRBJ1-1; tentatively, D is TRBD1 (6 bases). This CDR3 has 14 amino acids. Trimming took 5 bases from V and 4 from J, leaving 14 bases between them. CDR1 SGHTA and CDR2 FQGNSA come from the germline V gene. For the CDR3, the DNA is TGTGCCAGCAGCAGAGGGGGAATCGGCACTGAAGCTTTCTTT. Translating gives CASSRGGIGTEAFF. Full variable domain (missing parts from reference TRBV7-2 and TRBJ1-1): GAGVSQSPSNKVTEKGKDVELRCDPISGHTALYWYRQSLGQGLEFLIYFQGNSAPDKSGLPSDRFSAERTGGSVSTLTIQRTQQEDSAVYLCASSRGGIGTEAFFGQGTRLTVV.

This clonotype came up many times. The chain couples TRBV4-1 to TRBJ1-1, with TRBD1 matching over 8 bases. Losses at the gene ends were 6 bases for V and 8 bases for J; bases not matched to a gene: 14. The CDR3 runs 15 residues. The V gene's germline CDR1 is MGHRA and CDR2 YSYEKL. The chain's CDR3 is CASRYLLGQGAEAFF. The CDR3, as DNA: TGCGCCAGCAGGTACCTTCTGGGTCAGGGGGCGGAAGCTTTCTTT.

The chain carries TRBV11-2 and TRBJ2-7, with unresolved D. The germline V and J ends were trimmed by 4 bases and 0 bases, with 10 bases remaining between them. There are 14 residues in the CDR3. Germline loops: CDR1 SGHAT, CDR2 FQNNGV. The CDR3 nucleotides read TGTGCCAGCAGCTACGACGGGTTCTCCTACGAGCAGTACTTC. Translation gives CASSYDGFSYEQYF.

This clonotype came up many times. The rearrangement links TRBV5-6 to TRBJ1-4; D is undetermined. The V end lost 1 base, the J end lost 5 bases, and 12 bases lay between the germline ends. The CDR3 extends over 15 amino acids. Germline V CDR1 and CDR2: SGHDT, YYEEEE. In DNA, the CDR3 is TGTGCCAGCAGCTTGTTGAGCCAGCAAAATGAAAAACTGTTTTTT. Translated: CASSLLSQQNEKLFF.

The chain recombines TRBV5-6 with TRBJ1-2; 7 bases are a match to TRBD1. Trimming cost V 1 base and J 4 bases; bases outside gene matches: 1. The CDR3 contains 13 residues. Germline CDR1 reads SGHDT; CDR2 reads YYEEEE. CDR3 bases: TGTGCCAGCAGCTTGAGGGACAGCTATGGCTACACCTTC. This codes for CASSLRDSYGYTF.

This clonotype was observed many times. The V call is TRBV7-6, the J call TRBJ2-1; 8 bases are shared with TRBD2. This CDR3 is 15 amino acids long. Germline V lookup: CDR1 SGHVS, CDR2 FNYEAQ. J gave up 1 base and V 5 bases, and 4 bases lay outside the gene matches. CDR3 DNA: TGTGCCAGCAGCCGCGGGGGGCTTTCCTACAATGAGCAGTTCTTC. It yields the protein CASSRGGLSYNEQFF.

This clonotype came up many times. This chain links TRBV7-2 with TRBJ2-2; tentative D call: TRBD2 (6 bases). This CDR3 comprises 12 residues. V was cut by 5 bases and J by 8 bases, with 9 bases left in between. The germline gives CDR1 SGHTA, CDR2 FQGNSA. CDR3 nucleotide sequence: TGTGCCAGCAGCCCGACTAGAGGGGAGCTGTTTTTT. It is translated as CASSPTRGELFF. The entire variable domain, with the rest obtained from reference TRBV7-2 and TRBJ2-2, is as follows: GAGVSQSPSNKVTEKGKDVELRCDPISGHTALYWYRQSLGQGLEFLIYFQGNSAPDKSGLPSDRFSAERTGGSVSTLTIQRTQQEDSAVYLCASSPTRGELFFGEGSRLTVL.

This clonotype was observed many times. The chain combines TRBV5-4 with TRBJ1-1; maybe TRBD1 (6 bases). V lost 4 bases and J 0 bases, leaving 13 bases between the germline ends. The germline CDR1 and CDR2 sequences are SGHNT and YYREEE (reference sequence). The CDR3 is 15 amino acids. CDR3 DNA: TGTGCCAGCAGCCCCCGGGACACCATGAACACTGAAGCTTTCTTT. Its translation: CASSPRDTMNTEAFF. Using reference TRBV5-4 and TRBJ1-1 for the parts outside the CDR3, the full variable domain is ETGVTQSPTHLIKTRGQQVTLRCSSQSGHNTVSWYQQALGQGPQFIFQYYREEENGRGNFPPRFSGLQFPNYSSELNVNALELDDSALYLCASSPRDTMNTEAFFGQGTRLTVV.

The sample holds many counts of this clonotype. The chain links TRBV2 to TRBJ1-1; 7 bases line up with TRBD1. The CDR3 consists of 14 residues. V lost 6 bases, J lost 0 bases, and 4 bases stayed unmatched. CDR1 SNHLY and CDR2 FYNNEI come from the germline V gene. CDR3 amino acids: CASRRQGLNTEAFF. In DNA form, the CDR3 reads TGTGCCAGCAGACGACAGGGATTGAACACTGAAGCTTTCTTT.

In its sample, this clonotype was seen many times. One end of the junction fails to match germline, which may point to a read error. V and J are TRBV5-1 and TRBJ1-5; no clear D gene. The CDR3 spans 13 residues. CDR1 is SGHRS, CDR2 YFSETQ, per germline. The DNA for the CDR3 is TGCGCCAGCAGTTTGGACCACAATCAGCCCCAGCATTTT. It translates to CASSLDHNQPQHF. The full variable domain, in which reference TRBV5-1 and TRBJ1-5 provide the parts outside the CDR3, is KAGVTQTPRYLIKTRGQQVTLSCSPISGHRSVSWYQQTPGQGLQFLFEYFSETQRNKGNFPGRFSGRQFSNSRSEMNVSTLELGDSALYLCASSLDHNQPQHFGDGTRLSIL.

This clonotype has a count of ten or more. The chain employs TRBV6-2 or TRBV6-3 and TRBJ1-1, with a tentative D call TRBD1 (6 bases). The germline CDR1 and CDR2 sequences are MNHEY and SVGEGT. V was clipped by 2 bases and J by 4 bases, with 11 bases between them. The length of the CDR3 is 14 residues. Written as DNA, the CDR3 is TGTGCCAGCAGTTACGGGGGCTTGAGCACTGAAGCTTTCTTT. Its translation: CASSYGGLSTEAFF.

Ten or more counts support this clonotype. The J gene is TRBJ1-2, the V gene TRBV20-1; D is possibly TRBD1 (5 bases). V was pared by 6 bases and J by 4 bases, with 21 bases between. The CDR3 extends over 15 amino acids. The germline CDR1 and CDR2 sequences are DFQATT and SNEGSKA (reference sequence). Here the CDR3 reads CSAPRSGVGAYGYTF. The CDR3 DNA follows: TGCAGTGCCCCTCGGTCGGGGGTCGGTGCCTATGGCTACACCTTC.

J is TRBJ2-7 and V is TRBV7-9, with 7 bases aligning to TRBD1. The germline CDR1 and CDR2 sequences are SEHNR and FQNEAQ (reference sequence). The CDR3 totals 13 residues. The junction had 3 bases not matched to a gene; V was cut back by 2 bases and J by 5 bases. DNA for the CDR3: TGTGCCAGCAGCTTAAGGGACAGCCACGAGCAGTACTTC. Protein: CASSLRDSHEQYF.

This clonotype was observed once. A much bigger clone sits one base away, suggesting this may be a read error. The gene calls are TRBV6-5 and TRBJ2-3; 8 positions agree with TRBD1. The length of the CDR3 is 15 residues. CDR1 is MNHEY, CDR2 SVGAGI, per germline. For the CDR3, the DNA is TGTGTCAGCAGTTATCAGGGGGCGAATTTGTATACGCAGTATTTT. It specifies CVSSYQGANLYTQYF.

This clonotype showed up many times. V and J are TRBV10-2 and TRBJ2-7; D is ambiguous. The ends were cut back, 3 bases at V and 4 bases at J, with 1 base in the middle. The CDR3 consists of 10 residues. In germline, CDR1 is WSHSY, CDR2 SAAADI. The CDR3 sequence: CASSDYEQYF. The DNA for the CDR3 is TGCGCCAGCAGTGATTACGAGCAGTACTTC.

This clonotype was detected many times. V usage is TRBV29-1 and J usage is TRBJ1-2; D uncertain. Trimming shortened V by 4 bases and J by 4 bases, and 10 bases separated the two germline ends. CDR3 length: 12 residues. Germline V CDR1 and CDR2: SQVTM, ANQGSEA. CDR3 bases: TGCAGCGTTGCTGGGGATGGCTATGGCTACACCTTC. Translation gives CSVAGDGYGYTF. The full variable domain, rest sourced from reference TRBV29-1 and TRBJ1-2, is SAVISQKPSRDICQRGTSLTIQCQVDSQVTMMFWYRQQPGQSLTLIATANQGSEATYESGFVIDKFPISRPNLTFSTLTVSNMSPEDSSIYLCSVAGDGYGYTFGSGTRLTVV.